This TCR beta chain was observed in a study of tumor-infiltrating lymphocytes in localized non-small cell lung cancer. Background on the study: Tumor tissue and non-adjacent uninvolved lung came from each patient. Notes on the study in general: Only some patients had TCR sequencing, depending on available tissue.

Sequencing was performed with immunoSEQ multiplex PCR; in TCRdb, only in-frame clones are kept and a portion is missing. The sample includes roughly 10,000 clones, around 64% of them seen just once. The CDR3 covers 12 residues. Germline V CDR1 and CDR2: MNHNY, SVGAGI (reference sequence). J was trimmed by 3 bases and V by 8 bases; bases with no gene match: 1. In the case of this clone: What it binds is unknown.

This receptor was taken from a human donor with non-small cell lung cancer. The V gene is TRBV6-6, the J gene TRBJ2-7, with 10 bases lining up with TRBD2. The sequenced sample consisted of uninvolved lung tissue not adjacent to the tumor. DNA for the CDR3: TGTGCCAGCGGACTAGCGGACTACGAGCAGTACTTC. It codes for CASGLADYEQYF.